This T cell receptor beta chain was recorded in a study of cytomegalovirus exposure and HLA in healthy donors. The CDR3 length is 9 residues. CDR1 DFQATT and CDR2 SNEGSKA come from the germline V gene (reference sequence). 13 Jbeta primers and 60 Vbeta primers were used for the PCR. Clones were read by immunoSEQ multiplex PCR, and TCRdb kept only the in-frame ones, dropping some. Among fewer than 90,000 clones listed, roughly four fifths were seen once. This clone was detected only a few times. Sequencing used PBMCs. The chain is built from TRBV20-1 and TRBJ1-2; D is unclear. The receptor's source is a man aged 25-45 years in good health and CMV-seronegative. In DNA form, the CDR3 reads TGCATTCCCTGGGAGGGCTACACCTTC. Amino acid sequence: CIPWEGYTF.